The rows below give T cell receptor beta chains drawn from one sample of a study of T-cell reconstitution after alpha-beta-depleted transplantation in children. TCRdb used MiXCR to reprocess the PCR reads, holding one entry per CDR3 protein. The sample lists 75,000 to 100,000 distinct CDR3 sequences; approximately 8.4% were seen once. Sequenced here: PBMCs from the stem cell graft donor, sampled from the stem cell graft. The receptors come from a human donor who donated a stem cell graft to a child with congenital amegakaryocytic thrombocytopenia. Both conserved end residues are part of each CDR3. D genes are given only for firm matches. The size entry is marked missing in some rows and otherwise reads once, few, many or a size class.

j_gene,abundance,d_gene,v_gene,CDR3aa,CDR3nt
TRBJ1-1,many,.,TRBV6-5,CASSYSRGGRGTEAFF,TGTGCCAGCAGTTACTCGAGAGGGGGGCGCGGGACTGAAGCTTTCTTT
TRBJ1-1,many,.,TRBV12-3/TRBV12-4,CASSSRHRNTEAFF,TGTGCCAGCAGTTCGCGCCACAGGAACACTGAAGCTTTCTTT
TRBJ2-3,many,.,TRBV28,CASSPGGGRTDTQYF,TGTGCCAGCTCCCCTGGGGGGGGCAGGACAGATACGCAGTATTTT
TRBJ2-4,.,.,TRBV28,CASSSGGPLVAKNIQYF,TGTGCCAGCAGCTCTGGCGGGCCACTCGTAGCCAAAAACATTCAGTACTTC
TRBJ2-7,many,.,TRBV12-3/TRBV12-4,CASSLGLTSYEQYF,TGTGCCAGCAGTTTAGGGCTCACATCCTACGAGCAGTACTTC
TRBJ2-1,many,TRBD2,TRBV7-2,CASSFSGASGRFF,TGTGCCAGCAGCTTTAGCGGGGCCTCAGGAAGGTTCTTC
TRBJ1-1,many,TRBD1,TRBV20-1,CSTTDRVLRTEAFF,TGCAGTACTACGGACAGGGTCCTACGAACTGAAGCTTTCTTT
TRBJ1-1,many,.,TRBV20-1,CSAATGNTEAFF,TGCAGTGCGGCGACGGGGAACACTGAAGCTTTCTTT
TRBJ2-5,many,.,TRBV15,CATSRDIQETQYF,TGTGCCACCAGCAGAGACATCCAAGAGACCCAGTACTTC
TRBJ1-5,many,.,TRBV30,CAWSVMTLNQPQHF,TGTGCCTGGAGTGTAATGACCCTCAATCAGCCCCAGCATTTT
TRBJ1-1,.,.,TRBV5-1,CASSLTDPMNTEAFF,TGCGCCAGTTCTTTAACAGACCCGATGAACACTGAAGCTTTCTTT
TRBJ2-4,.,.,TRBV20-1,CSARWQGTKNIQYF,TGCAGTGCTAGATGGCAGGGTACCAAAAACATTCAGTACTTC
TRBJ1-6,many,.,TRBV20-1,CSAVKNSPLHF,TGCAGTGCCGTTAAGAATTCACCCCTCCACTTT
TRBJ2-4,many,TRBD2,TRBV20-1,CSADGGSKNIQYF,TGCAGCGCTGACGGGGGGTCCAAAAACATTCAGTACTTC
TRBJ1-5,many,.,TRBV9,CASSVEVTGQPQHF,TGTGCCAGCAGCGTAGAGGTTACGGGGCAACCCCAGCATTTT
TRBJ1-1,many,TRBD1,TRBV20-1,CSARGTGGNTEAFF,TGCAGTGCTAGGGGGACAGGGGGGAACACTGAAGCTTTCTTT
TRBJ1-2,many,TRBD1,TRBV20-1,CSAKGQFFGGYTF,TGCAGTGCCAAGGGACAGTTCTTCGGTGGCTACACCTTC
TRBJ2-7,many,.,TRBV20-1,CSAKRDGGLYEQYF,TGCAGTGCTAAGAGGGACGGAGGTCTCTACGAGCAGTACTTC
TRBJ1-1,.,TRBD1,TRBV20-1,CCASPRDRGAGNTEAFF,TGCTGTGCTAGCCCCCGGGACAGGGGGGCGGGTAACACTGAAGCTTTCTTT
TRBJ2-2,many,TRBD1,TRBV10-2,CASSEGQETGELFF,TGCGCCAGCAGTGAGGGACAGGAGACCGGGGAGCTGTTTTTT
TRBJ2-5,many,TRBD2,TRBV20-1,CKAGGPAEETQYF,TGCAAAGCGGGGGGGCCTGCGGAAGAGACCCAGTACTTC
TRBJ2-5,many,.,TRBV4-1,CASQDGFQETQYF,TGCGCCAGCCAGGACGGGTTTCAAGAGACCCAGTACTTC
TRBJ2-2,many,.,TRBV7-9,CASSLAGLDTGELFF,TGTGCCAGCAGCTTAGCGGGATTGGACACCGGGGAGCTGTTTTTT
TRBJ2-1,few,TRBD2,TRBV5-1,CASSIEAGGSSYNEQFF,TGCGCCAGCAGCATTGAGGCCGGGGGGAGCTCCTACAATGAGCAGTTCTTC
TRBJ2-5,many,TRBD2,TRBV3-1,CASSRAGGQETQYF,TGTGCCAGCAGCCGTGCGGGGGGCCAAGAGACCCAGTACTTC
TRBJ2-7,many,.,TRBV6-2/TRBV6-3,CASSPFRQGYEQYF,TGTGCCAGCAGTCCCTTCAGGCAGGGCTACGAGCAGTACTTC
TRBJ2-2,many,.,TRBV19,CASTMLGRNTGELFF,TGTGCCAGTACCATGCTGGGACGGAACACCGGGGAGCTGTTTTTT
TRBJ1-2,many,.,TRBV12-3/TRBV12-4,CASSEFKGLGYTF,TGTGCCAGCAGTGAGTTTAAGGGACTTGGCTACACCTTC
TRBJ2-5,many,.,TRBV5-5,CASSPQRETQYF,TGTGCCAGCAGCCCTCAACGGGAGACCCAGTACTTC